One sample yielded the 18 T cell receptor beta chains listed below, sequenced in a study of cytomegalovirus exposure and HLA in healthy donors. Researchers ran the PCR with 60 Vbeta and 13 Jbeta primers. The repertoire was sequenced with immunoSEQ multiplex PCR; TCRdb's copy has only in-frame clones and lacks some. The sample has about 130,000 clones, more than 75% seen once. The source material was PBMCs. The receptors were gathered from a middle-aged man in good health and CMV-seronegative.

The V gene is TRBV6-5, the J gene TRBJ1-1; no clear D. Germline V gene lookup returns CDR1 MNHEY and CDR2 SVGAGI. This CDR3 is 11 amino acids long. V lost 2 bases and J lost 8, with 6 bases in between. The CDR3, as DNA: TGTGCCAGCAGTTACACGAGGGAAGCTTTCTTT. Translated: CASSYTREAFF.

This clone was counted a few times. The chain has TRBV2 and TRBJ2-5; 9 bases align to TRBD1. The germline V gene has CDR1 SNHLY and CDR2 FYNNEI. The V gene end was trimmed by 9 bases and the J gene end by 5 bases; junction bases not matched to a gene: 7. The CDR3 is made up of 13 amino acids. CDR3 coding DNA: TGTGCCAGTTCAGCCGGACAGGGGGAGACCCAGTACTTC. This translates into CASSAGQGETQYF.

The chain combines TRBV7-9 with TRBJ2-3, with 9 bases that match TRBD2. There are 19 residues in the CDR3. CDR1 is SEHNR, CDR2 FQNEAQ, per germline (reference sequence). Trimming at V came to 2 bases and at J to 0 bases, leaving 12 bases not matched to a gene. CDR3 amino acids: CASSLSGLGLAYSTDTQYF. In DNA form, the CDR3 reads TGTGCCAGCAGCTTATCCGGACTTGGACTAGCGTATAGCACAGATACGCAGTATTTT. Filled out from reference TRBV7-9 and TRBJ2-3, the complete variable domain reads DTGVSQNPRHKITKRGQNVTFRCDPISEHNRLYWYRQTLGQGPEFLTYFQNEAQLEKSRLLSDRFSAERPKGSFSTLEIQRTEQGDSAMYLCASSLSGLGLAYSTDTQYFGPGTRLTVL.

About this clone: Germline is not matched at one junction end, which may reflect a read error. The chain links TRBV4-3 to TRBJ1-5; D is unresolved. CDR3 length equals 15 residues. In germline, CDR1 is LGHNA, CDR2 YSLEER. In DNA form, the CDR3 reads TGCGCCAGCAACCAAGACGAGGGAAAGGGCCAGCCCCAGCATTTT. Residues: CASNQDEGKGQPQHF.

In this sample, this clone turned up a few times. V is TRBV11-1 and J is TRBJ2-7; 10 nucleotides align to TRBD1. Unmatched junction bases numbered 4, after V lost 4 bases and J lost 1 base. Per germline, CDR1 SGHAT and CDR2 FQDESV (reference sequence). The length of the CDR3 is 15 residues. The DNA of the CDR3 is TGTGCCAGCAGCTACGGGACAGGGGTTTCCTACGAGCAGTACTTC. As protein: CASSYGTGVSYEQYF.

This clone was seen just once. The CDR3: CASSQEGRHRANNQPQHF. In DNA, the CDR3 is TGTGCCAGCAGCCAAGAGGGAAGACACAGGGCAAACAATCAGCCCCAGCATTTT. This chain links TRBV14 with TRBJ1-5; TRBD1 might be the D (6 bases). Per germline, CDR1 SGHDN and CDR2 FVKESK. V was trimmed by 0 bases and J by 3 bases, leaving 18 bases between them. The CDR3 runs 18 residues.

The V call is TRBV6-6, the J call TRBJ1-2; D may be TRBD1 (5 bases). CDR1 and CDR2 (germline): MNHNY, SVGAGI (reference sequence). The V and J ends lost 2 bases and 6 bases respectively, with 10 bases between them. The length of the CDR3 is 13 residues. DNA for the CDR3: TGTGCCAGCAGTTACCAGGGAATGGATGGCTACACCTTC. Amino acids: CASSYQGMDGYTF.

This chain connects TRBV6-1 to TRBJ2-1, with D maybe TRBD2 (6 bases). The germline V gene encodes CDR1 MNHNS and CDR2 SASEGT. The CDR3 is 15 residues long. Trimming took off 6 bases at V and 10 bases at J, with 22 bases between the two ends. CDR3 protein: CASRTTSLILSEQFF. The CDR3 DNA follows: TGTGCCAGCAGGACCACTAGCCTGATTCTGAGCGAGCAGTTCTTC.

This chain joins TRBV4-3 and TRBJ1-3, with TRBD1 as a possible D gene (5 bases). Trimming pared 5 bases from V and 7 bases from J, leaving 18 bases between. Germline loops: CDR1 LGHNA, CDR2 YSLEER. The CDR3 is 15 amino acids. Here the CDR3 reads CASSDLRGGWNTIYF. The DNA for the CDR3 is TGCGCCAGCAGCGACCTGAGGGGAGGGTGGAACACCATATATTTT.

Details on this clone: At one end the junction does not follow the germline gene, possibly because of a read error. V gene TRBV7-9 combines with J gene TRBJ2-5; 7 nucleotides line up with TRBD1. Germline CDR1 is SEHNR and CDR2 is FQNEAQ (reference sequence). The CDR3 runs 17 residues. The CDR3 spells CSSIHFRDRDYQETQYF. The CDR3 DNA is TGTTCCAGCATCCACTTCCGGGACAGAGACTACCAAGAGACCCAGTACTTC.

J is TRBJ2-7 and V is TRBV2; no definite D call. V dropped 2 bases and J dropped 3 bases, with 5 bases sitting between them. The CDR3 is 12 amino acids. Germline V gives CDR1 SNHLY, CDR2 FYNNEI. CDR3 sequence reads: CASSELNYEQYF. The CDR3 coding sequence is TGTGCCAGCAGTGAATTAAACTACGAGCAGTACTTC.

This clone showed up just a few times. The CDR3 DNA follows: TGTGCCAGCAGCCAAACGGGGGGGGCGAACACCGGGGAGCTGTTTTTT. It yields the protein CASSQTGGANTGELFF. The V gene is TRBV4-2, the J gene TRBJ2-2; 8 nucleotides line up with TRBD2. This CDR3 is 16 amino acids long. The germline V gene has CDR1 LGHNA and CDR2 YNFKEQ. V was clipped by 2 bases and J by 0 bases; unmatched bases: 2.

The chain employs TRBV4-3 and TRBJ1-1; weak D call: TRBD1 (5 bases). V lost 0 bases to trimming and J lost 8 bases, with 10 bases between them. Germline V gene sequence: CDR1 LGHNA, CDR2 YSLEER. The CDR3 is 13 residues long. The CDR3 spells CASSQDREGEAFF. The CDR3 nucleotides read TGCGCCAGCAGCCAAGACAGGGAAGGAGAAGCTTTCTTT.

This clone was detected a few times. V is TRBV7-8 and J is TRBJ2-5; 13 nucleotides align to TRBD2. This CDR3 is built from 16 residues. Germline CDR1 SGHVS, CDR2 FQNEAQ. The V segment lost 3 bases and the J segment 3 bases; nucleotides outside the gene matches: 4. The CDR3 protein is CASSLRTSGGEETQYF. For the CDR3, the DNA is TGTGCCAGCAGCTTGCGGACTAGCGGGGGTGAAGAGACCCAGTACTTC.

The chain carries TRBV13 and TRBJ1-1; D might be TRBD1 (5 bases). CDR1 is PRHDT, CDR2 FYEKMQ, per germline (reference sequence). This CDR3 has 10 residues. Deletions cut 8 bases from V and 8 bases from J, with 9 bases between. The CDR3 region has the DNA TGTGCCAGCGGGGCACAAGAAGCTTTCTTT. It yields the protein CASGAQEAFF.

The CDR3 loop reads CASSFGQLNYGYTF. The CDR3 nucleotides are TGTGCCAGCAGTTTCGGACAGCTTAACTATGGCTACACCTTC. This chain links TRBV28 with TRBJ1-2; D is perhaps TRBD1 (6 bases). Between the trimmed V and J ends, which lost 3 bases and 1 base, there was a span of 9 bases. This CDR3 has 14 amino acids. CDR1 and CDR2 from the germline V gene are MDHEN and SYDVKM.

The chain combines TRBV20-1 with TRBJ1-2; no clear D gene. Trimming cost V 3 bases and J 7 bases, with 9 bases left between them. Germline lookup yields CDR1 DFQATT and CDR2 SNEGSKA (reference sequence). CDR3 length: 11 amino acids. The CDR3 DNA follows: TGCAGTGCTAGGTTTACTGCTGGCTACACCTTC. Amino acids: CSARFTAGYTF.

This chain joins TRBV7-2 and TRBJ2-3; the D gene is possibly TRBD2 (6 bases). Trimming took off 4 bases at V and 2 bases at J, with 19 bases between the two ends. The CDR3 consists of 17 residues. The germline gives CDR1 SGHTA, CDR2 FQGNSA. The CDR3 DNA reads as TGTGCCAGCAGCTCCCTAGTCGGCGGGGTCGCCACAGATACGCAGTATTTT. Encoded protein: CASSSLVGGVATDTQYF.